These 17 T cell receptor beta chains were all obtained from the same sample, sequenced in a study of tumor and adjacent non-tumor tissue in lung cancer. TCRbeta libraries were built with three rounds of nested PCR, modified from ARM-PCR. TCRdb recomputed calls from the multiplex PCR reads with MiXCR, one row per CDR3 protein. The data hold 52,000 or so distinct CDR3 sequences, with just under 75% observed a single time. The template was RNA from unsorted bulk tissue. Distant lung tissue was collected more than 3 cm away from the tumor edge. The sequenced sample was distant non-tumor lung tissue. The receptors were gathered from a woman aged 55 to 70 with non-small cell lung cancer.

Remarks on this clonotype: Germline is not matched at one junction end, which may reflect a read error. The CDR3 is CARSLNADTQYF. The CDR3 DNA is TGTGCCAGAAGCTTAAATGCTGATACGCAGTATTTT. V usage is TRBV11-2 and J usage is TRBJ2-3; no reliable D call. This CDR3 is 12 amino acids long. Germline assignment: CDR1 SGHAT and CDR2 FQNNGV.

This clonotype was counted many times. V and J are TRBV5-1 and TRBJ2-3; TRBD2 matches at 8 bases. J was trimmed by 2 bases and V by 0 bases; bases with no gene match: 2. The germline gives CDR1 SGHRS, CDR2 YFSETQ. This CDR3 has 15 amino acids. In DNA, the CDR3 is TGCGCCAGCAGCTTGGGGACTAGCCTCACAGATACGCAGTATTTT. Protein: CASSLGTSLTDTQYF. Full variable domain (outside the CDR3, taken from reference TRBV5-1 and TRBJ2-3): KAGVTQTPRYLIKTRGQQVTLSCSPISGHRSVSWYQQTPGQGLQFLFEYFSETQRNKGNFPGRFSGRQFSNSRSEMNVSTLELGDSALYLCASSLGTSLTDTQYFGPGTRLTVL.

Regarding this clonotype: The junction differs from germline at one of its ends, possibly a read error. This chain uses TRBV6-2 or TRBV6-3 with TRBJ2-7; D perhaps matches TRBD2 (6 bases). The CDR3 is 14 residues long. Germline values: CDR1 MNHEY, CDR2 SVGEGT. The CDR3 nucleotides are TGTGCCAGCAGTTACGGAGGGGCAGCATACGAGCAGTATTTC. This gives the protein CASSYGGAAYEQYF.

In the case of this clonotype: Lacking the conserved final phenylalanine or tryptophan, this CDR3 likely reflects a read error. This CDR3 reads CTSSMLFGTNVLTY. The DNA for the CDR3 is TGCACCAGCAGTATGTTATTCGGTACCAACGTCCTGACTTAC. The rearrangement links TRBV4-3 to TRBJ2-6; D is undetermined. The V gene's germline CDR1 is LGHNA and CDR2 YSLEER. The CDR3 loop spans 14 amino acids.

This clonotype showed up just once. No conserved phenylalanine or tryptophan ends this CDR3, so it is likely a read error. The chain carries TRBV6-2 or TRBV6-3 and TRBJ2-7; no firm D call. The V and J ends lost 2 bases and 4 bases respectively, with 6 bases between them. The CDR3 contains 12 residues. Germline V gene lookup returns CDR1 MNHEY and CDR2 SVGEGT. The CDR3 loop is CASSYQRYEQYI. Written as DNA, the CDR3 is TGTGCCAGCAGTTACCAAAGATACGAGCAGTACATC.

Comment on this clonotype: A read error may explain this, as a much larger clone is one base away. The V and J genes are TRBV7-9 and TRBJ2-1, with 7 nucleotides matching TRBD2. CDR1 and CDR2 from the germline V gene are SEHNR and FQNEAQ (reference sequence). The CDR3 is made up of 17 amino acids. CDR3 in DNA: TGTACCAGCACCTTCGCCGTCGTCGGACTAGACCTCAATGAGCAGTTCTTC. Translating it yields CTSTFAVVGLDLNEQFF.

For this clonotype: Lacking the conserved final phenylalanine or tryptophan, this CDR3 likely reflects a read error. The chain couples TRBV6-5 to TRBJ2-1; TRBD1 aligns across 9 bases. This CDR3 is 17 amino acids long. The junction had 17 bases not matched to a gene; V was cut back by 5 bases and J by 9 bases. CDR1 and CDR2 from the germline V gene are MNHEY and SVGAGI. DNA of the CDR3: TGTGCCAGCAGTCGCTCGGGCATGGGACAGGGAAACCGTGAGCAGTTCTAC. Translation: CASSRSGMGQGNREQFY.

On this clonotype itself: One end of the junction is discordant with germline, which a read error may explain. The rearrangement joins TRBV4-3 to TRBJ2-3; 9 nucleotides line up with TRBD1. This CDR3 is 16 amino acids long. Germline V lookup: CDR1 LGHNA, CDR2 YSLEER. CDR3 loop: CASSSGTGISTDMQYF. The CDR3 nucleotides are TGCGCCAGCAGCTCAGGGACAGGGATTAGCACAGATATGCAGTATTTT.

This chain joins TRBV11-2 and TRBJ2-1; the D is unclear. Germline CDR1 and CDR2: SGHAT and FQNNGV. V was pared by 5 bases and J by 13 bases, with 18 bases between. The CDR3 extends over 13 amino acids. CDR3 sequence reads: CASSPTRVGEQFF. For the CDR3, the DNA is TGTGCCAGCAGCCCAACTCGAGTAGGTGAACAGTTCTTC.

This clonotype was recorded at least ten times. The rearrangement links TRBV11-2 to TRBJ2-1; D gene unclear. Germline CDR1 reads SGHAT; CDR2 reads FQNNGV. The CDR3 has 16 residues. Trimming left V 2 bases short and J 1 base short, with 12 bases between. CDR3 protein: CASSLRRDRSYNEQFF. For the CDR3, the DNA is TGTGCCAGCAGCTTACGTCGAGATCGGTCCTACAATGAGCAGTTCTTC.

Note on this clonotype: At one of its ends the junction is not consistent with the germline gene, which may arise from a read error. V usage is TRBV5-4 and J usage is TRBJ2-7; possibly TRBD2 for D (5 bases). Germline V gene lookup returns CDR1 SGHNT and CDR2 YYREEE (reference sequence). The CDR3 length is 14 residues. CDR3 protein: CASSRDSFSFEQYF. The DNA of the CDR3 is TGTGCCAGCAGCCGGGATTCCTTTTCCTTCGAGCAGTACTTC. The entire variable domain, with the rest obtained from reference TRBV5-4 and TRBJ2-7, is as follows: ETGVTQSPTHLIKTRGQQVTLRCSSQSGHNTVSWYQQALGQGPQFIFQYYREEENGRGNFPPRFSGLQFPNYSSELNVNALELDDSALYLCASSRDSFSFEQYFGPGTRLTVT.

This clonotype has a single count. V and J are TRBV20-1 and TRBJ1-5, with D hard to call. Germline V gives CDR1 DFQATT, CDR2 SNEGSKA (reference sequence). Deletions cut 0 bases from V and 0 bases from J, with 15 bases between. The length of the CDR3 is 17 residues. The chain's CDR3 is CSAREPRAASSNQPQHF. CDR3 nucleotide sequence: TGCAGTGCTAGAGAACCTAGGGCAGCTTCTAGCAATCAGCCCCAGCATTTT.

V and J are TRBV12-3 or TRBV12-4 and TRBJ2-7, with D tentatively TRBD1 (6 bases). The V gene lost 3 bases and the J gene lost 3 bases, with 12 bases spanning the gap. The CDR3 consists of 14 residues. The CDR3 DNA reads as TGTGCCAGCAGTTTCACAGGGAGCTACTACGAGCAGTACTTC. Translation: CASSFTGSYYEQYF.

Of note for this clonotype: Germline and junction disagree at one end, which may indicate a read error. This sequence joins TRBV4-3 and TRBJ2-5; possible D gene TRBD1, 5 bases. From germline, CDR1 is LGHNA and CDR2 YSLEER. This CDR3 has 14 residues. CDR3 protein: CASCQQVGQETQYF. DNA of the CDR3: TGCGCCAGCTGCCAACAGGTGGGCCAAGAGACCCAGTACTTC.

Remarks on this clonotype: An end of the junction does not agree with germline; a read error may underlie this. The chain carries TRBV28 and TRBJ2-4; tentatively, D is TRBD2 (6 bases). Germline lookup yields CDR1 MDHEN and CDR2 SYDVKM. The CDR3 sequence is 15 residues long. CDR3 nucleotide sequence: TGCGCCAGCAGTGTCTATGGAGGGGAAGGAAACATTCAGTGCTTC. Protein product: CASSVYGGEGNIQCF.

A remark on this clonotype: Compared with germline, one end of the junction differs, possibly owing to a read error. This chain uses TRBV4-3 with TRBJ1-5, with D maybe TRBD1 (6 bases). The length of the CDR3 is 15 residues. CDR1 LGHNA and CDR2 YSLEER come from the germline V gene. The chain's CDR3 is CASSLAMIGGQPQHF. The CDR3 DNA reads as TGCGCCAGCAGCCTCGCGATGATAGGGGGGCAGCCCCAGCATTTC.

This clonotype was observed once. As the CDR3 is not closed by the conserved phenylalanine or tryptophan, this likely results from a read error. The chain is built from TRBV29-1 and TRBJ1-1; D gene ambiguous. V lost 5 bases and J lost 7, with 20 bases in between. The CDR3 loop spans 14 amino acids. Germline V CDR1 and CDR2: SQVTM, ANQGSEA. The CDR3 spells CSVSPDGIGFEAFL. The CDR3, as DNA: TGCAGCGTTAGTCCCGATGGGATAGGGTTTGAAGCTTTCTTG.